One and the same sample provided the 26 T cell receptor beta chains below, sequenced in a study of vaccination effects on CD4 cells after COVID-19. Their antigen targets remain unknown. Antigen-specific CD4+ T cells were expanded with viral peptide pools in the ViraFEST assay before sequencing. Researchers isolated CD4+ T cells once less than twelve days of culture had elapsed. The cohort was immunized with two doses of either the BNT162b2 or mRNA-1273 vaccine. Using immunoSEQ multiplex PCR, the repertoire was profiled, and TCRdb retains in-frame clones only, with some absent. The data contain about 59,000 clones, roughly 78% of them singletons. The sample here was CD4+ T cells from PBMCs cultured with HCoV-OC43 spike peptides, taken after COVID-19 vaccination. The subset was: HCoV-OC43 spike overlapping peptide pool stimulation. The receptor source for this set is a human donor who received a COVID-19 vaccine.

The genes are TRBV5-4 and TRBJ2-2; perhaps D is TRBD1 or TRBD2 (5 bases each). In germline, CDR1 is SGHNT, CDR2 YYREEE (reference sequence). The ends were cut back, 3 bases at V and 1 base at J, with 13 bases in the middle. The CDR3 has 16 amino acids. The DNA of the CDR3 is TGTGCCAGCAGCTCGTCGAGGGGTGGGAACACCGGGGAGCTGTTTTTT. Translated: CASSSSRGGNTGELFF.

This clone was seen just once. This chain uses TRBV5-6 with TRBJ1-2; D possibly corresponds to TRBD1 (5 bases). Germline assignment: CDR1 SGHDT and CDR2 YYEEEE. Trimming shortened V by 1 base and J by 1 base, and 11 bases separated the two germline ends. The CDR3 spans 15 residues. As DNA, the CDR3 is TGTGCCAGCAGCTTGTCCGGGACGGTTAACTATGGCTACACCTTC. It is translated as CASSLSGTVNYGYTF.

CDR3 sequence reads: CASRVLAGGPRTGELFF. CDR3 nucleotides: TGTGCCAGCAGGGTCCTTGCGGGGGGGCCTAGAACCGGGGAGCTGTTTTTT. This chain connects TRBV27 to TRBJ2-2; TRBD2 matches 9 bases. CDR3 length equals 17 residues. Germline V gene data show CDR1 as MNHEY and CDR2 as SMNVEV (reference sequence). The V gene end was trimmed by 6 bases and the J gene end by 5 bases; junction bases not matched to a gene: 13.

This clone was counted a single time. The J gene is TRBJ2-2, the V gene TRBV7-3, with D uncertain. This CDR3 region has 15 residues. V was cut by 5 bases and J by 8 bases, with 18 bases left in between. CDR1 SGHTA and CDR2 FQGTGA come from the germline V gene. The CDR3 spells CASSPSPVSPGELFF. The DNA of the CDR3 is TGTGCCAGCAGCCCCAGCCCCGTATCCCCGGGGGAGCTGTTTTTT.

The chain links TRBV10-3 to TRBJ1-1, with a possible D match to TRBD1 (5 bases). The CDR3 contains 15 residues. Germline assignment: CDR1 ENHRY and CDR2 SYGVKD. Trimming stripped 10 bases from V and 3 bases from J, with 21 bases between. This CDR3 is CATIRGLLTDTEAFF. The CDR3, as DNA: TGTGCCACTATAAGGGGCCTTCTCACGGACACTGAAGCTTTCTTT.

DNA for the CDR3: TGTGCCAGCAGGCGCGGGACCGTAGAGACCCAGTACTTC. Protein product: CASRRGTVETQYF. The chain recombines TRBV6-5 with TRBJ2-5; D is possibly TRBD2 (6 bases). The germline gives CDR1 MNHEY, CDR2 SVGAGI. Trimming stripped 6 bases from V and 4 bases from J, with 12 bases between. This CDR3 is built from 13 residues.

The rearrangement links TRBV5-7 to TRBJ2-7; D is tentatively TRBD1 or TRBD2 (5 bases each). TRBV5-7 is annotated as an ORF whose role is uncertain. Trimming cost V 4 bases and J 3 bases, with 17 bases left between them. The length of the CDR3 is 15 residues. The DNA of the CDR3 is TGTGCCAGCAGCGAGTTGGGACCGCGCATCTACGAGCAGTACGTC. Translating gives CASSELGPRIYEQYV.

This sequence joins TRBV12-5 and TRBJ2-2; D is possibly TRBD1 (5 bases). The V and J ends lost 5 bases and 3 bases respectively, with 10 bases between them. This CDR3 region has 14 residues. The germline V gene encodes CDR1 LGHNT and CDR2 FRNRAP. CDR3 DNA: TGTGCTAGTGGTCCCCAGGGTTACACCGGGGAGCTGTTTTTT. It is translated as CASGPQGYTGELFF.

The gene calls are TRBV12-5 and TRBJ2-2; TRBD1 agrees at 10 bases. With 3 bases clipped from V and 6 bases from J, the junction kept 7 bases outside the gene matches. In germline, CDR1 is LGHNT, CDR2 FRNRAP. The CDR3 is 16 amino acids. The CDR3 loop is CASGLRGQGIPGELFF. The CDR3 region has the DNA TGTGCTAGTGGTTTAAGGGGACAGGGGATTCCCGGGGAGCTGTTTTTT.

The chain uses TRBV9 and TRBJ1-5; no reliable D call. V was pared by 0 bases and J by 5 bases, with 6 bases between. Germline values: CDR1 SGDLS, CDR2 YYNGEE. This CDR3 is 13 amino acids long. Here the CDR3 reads CASSVAEYQPQHF. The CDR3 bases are TGTGCCAGCAGCGTAGCCGAGTATCAGCCCCAGCATTTT.

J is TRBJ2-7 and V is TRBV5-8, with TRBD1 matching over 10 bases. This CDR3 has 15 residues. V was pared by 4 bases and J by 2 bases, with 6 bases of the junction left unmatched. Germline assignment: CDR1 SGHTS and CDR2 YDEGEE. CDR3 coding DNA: TGTGCCAGCAGCATCCGGACAGGGGGTACCTACGAGCAGTACGTC. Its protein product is CASSIRTGGTYEQYV.

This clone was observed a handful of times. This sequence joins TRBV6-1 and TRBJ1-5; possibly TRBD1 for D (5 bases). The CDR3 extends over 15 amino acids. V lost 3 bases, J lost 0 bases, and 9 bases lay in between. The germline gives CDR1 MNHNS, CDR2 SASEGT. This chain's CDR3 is CASSESRVSNQPQHF. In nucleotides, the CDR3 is TGTGCCAGCAGTGAGTCCAGGGTTAGCAATCAGCCCCAGCATTTT.

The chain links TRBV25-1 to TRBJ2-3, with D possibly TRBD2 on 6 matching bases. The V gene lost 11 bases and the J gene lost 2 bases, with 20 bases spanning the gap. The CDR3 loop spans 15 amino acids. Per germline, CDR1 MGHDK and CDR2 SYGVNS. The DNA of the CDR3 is TGTGCCGCAAAAGGCCCTAGCGCCCACACAGATACGCAGTATTTT. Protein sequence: CAAKGPSAHTDTQYF.

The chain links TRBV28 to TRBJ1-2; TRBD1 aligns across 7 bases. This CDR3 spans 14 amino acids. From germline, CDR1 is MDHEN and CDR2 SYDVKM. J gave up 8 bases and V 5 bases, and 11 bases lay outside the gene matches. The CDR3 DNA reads TGTGCCAGCAGTGTGACAGGGAGGGGGAAAGGCTACACCTTC. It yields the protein CASSVTGRGKGYTF.

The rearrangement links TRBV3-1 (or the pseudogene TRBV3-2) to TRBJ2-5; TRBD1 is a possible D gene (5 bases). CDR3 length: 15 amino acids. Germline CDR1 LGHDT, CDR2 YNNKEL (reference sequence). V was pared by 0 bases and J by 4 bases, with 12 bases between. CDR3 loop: CASSQDPVRGETQYF. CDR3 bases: TGTGCCAGCAGCCAAGATCCCGTAAGGGGAGAGACCCAGTACTTC.

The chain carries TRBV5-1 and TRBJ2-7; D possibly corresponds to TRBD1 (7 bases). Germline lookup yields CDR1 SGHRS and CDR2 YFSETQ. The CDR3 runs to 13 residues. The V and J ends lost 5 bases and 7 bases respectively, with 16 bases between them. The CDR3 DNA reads TGCGCCAGCAGGGCGGGACAGACTGGAGAGCAGTACGTC. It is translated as CASRAGQTGEQYV.

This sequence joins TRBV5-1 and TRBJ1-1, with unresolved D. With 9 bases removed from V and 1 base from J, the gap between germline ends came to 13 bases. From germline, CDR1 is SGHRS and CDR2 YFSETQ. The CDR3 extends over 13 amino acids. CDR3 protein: CAIRTGRNTEAFF. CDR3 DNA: TGCGCCATCCGGACGGGGAGGAACACTGAAGCTTTCTTT.

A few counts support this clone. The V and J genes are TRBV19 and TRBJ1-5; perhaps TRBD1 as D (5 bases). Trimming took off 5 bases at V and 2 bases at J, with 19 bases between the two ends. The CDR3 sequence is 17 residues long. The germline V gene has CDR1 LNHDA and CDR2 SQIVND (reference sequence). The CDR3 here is CASSPTRGVDGNQPQHF. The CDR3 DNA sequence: TGTGCCAGTAGTCCAACCAGAGGGGTGGACGGCAATCAGCCCCAGCATTTT.

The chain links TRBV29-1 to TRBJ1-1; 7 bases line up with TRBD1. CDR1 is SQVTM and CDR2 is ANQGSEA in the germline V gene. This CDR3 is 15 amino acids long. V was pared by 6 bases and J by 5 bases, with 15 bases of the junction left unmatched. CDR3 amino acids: CSVGQLGGVDTEAFF. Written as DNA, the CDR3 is TGCAGCGTGGGACAGCTTGGGGGCGTGGATACTGAAGCTTTCTTT.

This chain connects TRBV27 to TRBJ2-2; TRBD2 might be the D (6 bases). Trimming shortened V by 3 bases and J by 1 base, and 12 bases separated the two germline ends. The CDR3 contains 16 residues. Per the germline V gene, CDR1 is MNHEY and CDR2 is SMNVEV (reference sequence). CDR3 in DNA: TGTGCCAGCAGTTTTACACGGAGGGGGAACACCGGGGAGCTGTTTTTT. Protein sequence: CASSFTRRGNTGELFF.

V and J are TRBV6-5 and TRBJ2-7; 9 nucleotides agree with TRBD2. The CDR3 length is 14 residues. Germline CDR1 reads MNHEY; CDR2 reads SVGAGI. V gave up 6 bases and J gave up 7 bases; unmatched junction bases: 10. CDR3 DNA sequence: TGTGCCAGCAGGGTGGCGGGGGGGCGGGTTGAGCAGTACGTC. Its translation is CASRVAGGRVEQYV.

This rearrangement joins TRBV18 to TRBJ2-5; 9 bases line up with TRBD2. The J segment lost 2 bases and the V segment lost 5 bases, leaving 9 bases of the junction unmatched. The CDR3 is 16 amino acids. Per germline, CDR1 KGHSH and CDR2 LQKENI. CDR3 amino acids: CASSRRASGAQETQYF. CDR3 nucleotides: TGTGCCAGCTCAAGACGCGCTAGCGGGGCACAAGAGACCCAGTACTTC. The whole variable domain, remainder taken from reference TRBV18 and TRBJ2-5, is NAGVMQNPRHLVRRRGQEARLRCSPMKGHSHVYWYRQLPEEGLKFMVYLQKENIIDESGMPKERFSAEFPKEGPSILRIQQVVRGDSAAYFCASSRRASGAQETQYFGPGTRLLVL.

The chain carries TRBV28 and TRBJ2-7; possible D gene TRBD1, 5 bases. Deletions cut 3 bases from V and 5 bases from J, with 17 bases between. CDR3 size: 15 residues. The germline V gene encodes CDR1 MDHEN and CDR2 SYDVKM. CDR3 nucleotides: TGTGCCAGCAGTTTCAGGGTTAGGGGCACCAACGAGCAGTACGTC. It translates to CASSFRVRGTNEQYV.

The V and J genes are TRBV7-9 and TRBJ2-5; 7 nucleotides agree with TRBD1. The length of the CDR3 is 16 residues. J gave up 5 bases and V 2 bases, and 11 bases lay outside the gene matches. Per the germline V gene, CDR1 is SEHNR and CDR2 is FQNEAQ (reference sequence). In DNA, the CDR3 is TGTGCCAGCAGCTTAAACTACAGGGGAAGTTGGGAGACCCAGTACTTC. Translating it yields CASSLNYRGSWETQYF. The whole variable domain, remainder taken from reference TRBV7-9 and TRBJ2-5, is DTGVSQNPRHKITKRGQNVTFRCDPISEHNRLYWYRQTLGQGPEFLTYFQNEAQLEKSRLLSDRFSAERPKGSFSTLEIQRTEQGDSAMYLCASSLNYRGSWETQYFGPGTRLLVL.

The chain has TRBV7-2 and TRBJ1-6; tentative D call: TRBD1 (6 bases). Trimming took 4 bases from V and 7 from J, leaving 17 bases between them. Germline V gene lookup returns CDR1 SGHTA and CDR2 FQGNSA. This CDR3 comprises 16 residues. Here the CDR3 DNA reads TGTGCCAGCAGCTCGCGGGGGGGCGTAGAGAATTCACCCCTCCACTTT. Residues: CASSSRGGVENSPLHF.

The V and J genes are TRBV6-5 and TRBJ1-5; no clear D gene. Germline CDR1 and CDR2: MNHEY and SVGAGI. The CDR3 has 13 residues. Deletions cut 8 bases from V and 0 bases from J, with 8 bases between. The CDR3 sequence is CASVRGSNQPQHF. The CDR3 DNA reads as TGTGCCAGCGTAAGAGGTAGCAATCAGCCCCAGCATTTT.